This T cell receptor (beta chain) was recorded in a study of T-cell reconstitution after alpha-beta-depleted transplantation in children. Study findings and constraints: High day-60 TCRbeta diversity in some patients came from surviving recipient T cells and thymic progenitors. T-cell counts and diversity were attributed mostly to newly produced T cells one year after transplant. Several hundred rapidly expanded clones from non-depleted graft cells reportedly supplied alpha-beta T cells about two months post-transplant.

This clonotype has a handful of counts. What it binds is unknown. V shed 5 bases, J shed 8 bases, and the junction held 8 bases outside the gene matches. This CDR3 contains 14 residues. Preparing the TCRbeta library involved the use of unique molecular identifiers. Each CDR3 protein is one row after TCRdb ran MiXCR on the PCR reads. The top ten clones hold about 5% of a sample with about 870,000 distinct CDR3 sequences, roughly 15% of them seen once. This TCR came from a male patient between 10 and 17 years old who had a stem cell transplant for acute lymphoblastic leukemia, so the T cells may come from the graft donor. Source: PBMCs, mostly from graft donor cells, taken 360 days after TCRalphabeta/CD19-depleted stem cell transplant. The rearrangement uses TRBV5-7 and TRBJ1-4; 8 nucleotides align to TRBD1. TRBV5-7 is designated an ORF whose function remains uncertain. DNA for the CDR3: TGTGCCAGCAGAAAGGACAGGGTCGGCGAAAAACTGTTTTTT. Protein product: CASRKDRVGEKLFF.